The rows below give T cell receptor beta chains drawn from one sample of a study of shared clonotypes between healthy human individuals. Clones were read by immunoSEQ multiplex PCR, and TCRdb kept only the in-frame ones, dropping some. Of 2 million to 2.5 million clones in the sample, nearly 97% are singletons; the top ten hold less than 0.15%. Sample: naive CD4+ T cells sorted from blood. The origin of the receptors is a man aged 18 to 30 in good health. Each CDR3 is given with its conserved first and last residue. A D gene is named only where the DNA matches it firmly. Clone size is stated in some rows and not others, as once, few, many or a class when expanded.

TRBJ2-7,TRBV7-8,TRBD2,NA,TGTGCCAGCAGCTTAGTTCTCGCGGGGGGCACGGGTGAGCAGTACTTC,CASSLVLAGGTGEQYF
TRBJ2-7,TRBV5-4,TRBD1,NA,TGTGCCAGCAGCTCCCCCCGGGACAGCCTATCCTACGAGCAGTACTTC,CASSSPRDSLSYEQYF
TRBJ2-7,TRBV6-5,TRBD1,NA,TGTGCCAGCAGTTCCGGGACAGGGGTTTACGAGCAGTACTTC,CASSSGTGVYEQYF
TRBJ1-3,TRBV9,NA,NA,TGTGCCAGCAGACCATCCCTGGAGGCTCGGAACACCATATATTTT,CASRPSLEARNTIYF
TRBJ2-5,TRBV2,NA,NA,TGTGCCAGCAGCGGGGGACAGCTTCAAGAGACCCAGTACTTC,CASSGGQLQETQYF
TRBJ2-7,TRBV11-2,TRBD1,NA,TGTGCCAGCAGCTTAGAACAGGGGTCCTCCTACGAGCAGTACTTC,CASSLEQGSSYEQYF
TRBJ1-1,TRBV5-1,NA,NA,TGCGCCAGCAGCTTGGCCAATGGAAGAAACACTGAAGCTTTCTTT,CASSLANGRNTEAFF
TRBJ1-3,TRBV30,NA,NA,TGTGCCTGGAGTATGGGTCCTGGAAACACCATATATTTT,CAWSMGPGNTIYF
TRBJ2-7,TRBV6-5,TRBD1,NA,TGTGCCAGCAGCTCCCGGGACAGGGGGCTCTACGAGCAGTACTTC,CASSSRDRGLYEQYF
TRBJ2-3,TRBV4-3,NA,NA,TGCGCCAGCAGCCAAGATCCCATGGTCACAGATACGCAGTATTTT,CASSQDPMVTDTQYF
TRBJ2-7,TRBV4-3,NA,NA,TGCGCCAGCAGCCAAGAGGCGGTAGGGTCCTACGAGCAGTACTTC,CASSQEAVGSYEQYF
TRBJ2-7,TRBV5-1,TRBD1,NA,TGCGCCAGCAGTTATGACAGCCCAGGGGGAGAGCAGTACTTC,CASSYDSPGGEQYF
TRBJ1-1,TRBV7-9,NA,few,TGTGCCACCCGCTGGGGGGGCGGCGCGAACACTGAAGCTTTCTTT,CATRWGGGANTEAFF
TRBJ1-3,TRBV4-2,TRBD1,NA,TGTGCCAGCAGCCAAGTGGGACAGGGCGGAAACACCATATATTTT,CASSQVGQGGNTIYF
TRBJ1-5,TRBV28,NA,NA,TGTGCCAGCAGTGGGGGGGGACAATCTCAGCCCCAGCATTTT,CASSGGGQSQPQHF
TRBJ1-4,TRBV7-9,NA,NA,TGTGCCAGCAGCCCAGGGGAAGACTTTGGACTTAATGAAAAACTGTTTTTT,CASSPGEDFGLNEKLFF
TRBJ2-7,TRBV4-2,NA,NA,TGTGCCAGCAGCCCTATAGGTAGGGACGAGCAGTACTTC,CASSPIGRDEQYF
TRBJ2-7,TRBV11-2,NA,NA,TGTGCCAGCAGCTTACAGGGGAGCTACGAGCAGTACTTC,CASSLQGSYEQYF
TRBJ1-5,TRBV19,NA,NA,TGTGCCAGTAGGGATTCTTCGTTGCCCCAGCATTTT,CASRDSSLPQHF
TRBJ1-5,TRBV6-1,NA,NA,TGTGCCAGCAGTGTAAATAGCAATCAGCCCCAGCATTTT,CASSVNSNQPQHF
TRBJ2-7,TRBV5-4,TRBD2,NA,TGTGCCAGCAGCTCTGGACTAGCGGGAGTCCATGAGCAGTACTTC,CASSSGLAGVHEQYF
TRBJ2-1,TRBV6-1,NA,NA,TGTGCCAGCAGTGAAGAAGGGGGAGGACTAGGACCCTACAATGAGCAGTTCTTC,CASSEEGGGLGPYNEQFF
TRBJ2-3,TRBV30,NA,once,TGTGCCTGGACCCTGGGGGGTGGGCAGGCAGATACGCAGTATTTT,CAWTLGGGQADTQYF
TRBJ2-5,TRBV6-1,NA,NA,TGTGCCACCTCCATACAAGAGACCCAGTACTTC,CATSIQETQYF
TRBJ2-2,TRBV27,NA,NA,TGTGCCAGCAGTCACCGGGACACCGACCGGAGGGGGCTGTTTTTT,CASSHRDTDRRGLFF
TRBJ2-7,TRBV7-9,NA,NA,TGTGCCAGCAGCTTAGCGGCAGGGAGCTCCTACGAGCAGTACTTC,CASSLAAGSSYEQYF
TRBJ1-4,TRBV5-1,TRBD1,NA,TGCGCCAGCAGCTTGGCGCCACAGGGGACTAATGAAAAACTGTTTTTT,CASSLAPQGTNEKLFF
TRBJ2-3,TRBV9,NA,NA,TGTGCCAGCAGCCTTAGCGGTGGGGCCACCGATACGCAGTATTTT,CASSLSGGATDTQYF
TRBJ2-1,TRBV30,TRBD2,NA,TGTGCCTGGGCGGGACTAGCGGGATATGGGAATGAGCAGTTCTTC,CAWAGLAGYGNEQFF
TRBJ1-1,TRBV10-3,NA,NA,TGTGCCATCAGTGAAAATTCTACGCCCGGCAGAGGATCAGCTTTCTTT,CAISENSTPGRGSAFF
TRBJ1-1,TRBV5-4,NA,NA,TGTGCCAGCAGCCAGGGATTAGAAGCTTTCTTT,CASSQGLEAFF
TRBJ2-7,TRBV6-1,TRBD1,once,TGTGCCAGCATCTTGACAGGGCCCTACGAGCAGTACTTC,CASILTGPYEQYF
TRBJ2-1,TRBV5-1,NA,once,TGCGCCAGCAGGAGGTTAGCGGAGTCCTACAATGAGCAGTTCTTC,CASRRLAESYNEQFF
TRBJ1-2,TRBV6-5,NA,NA,TGTGCCAGCAGTTTAACCGGGGTCTATGGCTACACCTTC,CASSLTGVYGYTF
TRBJ1-3,TRBV19,NA,NA,TGTGCCAGTAGTGTGACAGGCTCGTCTGGAAACACCATATATTTT,CASSVTGSSGNTIYF
TRBJ1-5,TRBV29-1,NA,NA,TGCAGCGTTGAAGGGCAGCCCAATCAGCCCCAGCATTTT,CSVEGQPNQPQHF
TRBJ2-3,TRBV19,NA,NA,TGTGCCAGTAGTACCCTAGCCCCAGATACGCAGTATTTT,CASSTLAPDTQYF
TRBJ2-1,TRBV6-6,TRBD2,NA,TGTGCCAGCAGTTACAGGGGACTAGCCAATGAGCAGTTCTTC,CASSYRGLANEQFF
TRBJ2-3,TRBV9,TRBD2,NA,TGTGCCAGCAGCGCTAGCGGGGTATGGAACACAGATACGCAGTATTTT,CASSASGVWNTDTQYF
TRBJ1-5,TRBV30,TRBD1,NA,TGTGCCTGGAGTCTTGGGGACAGAAATCAGCCCCAGCATTTT,CAWSLGDRNQPQHF